Listed below are T cell receptor beta chains from one sample, sequenced in a study of blood T cell repertoires in COVID-19. The protocol was immunoSEQ multiplex PCR, while the TCRdb copy is restricted to in-frame clones and leaves out a portion. The sample contains over 150,000 clones, roughly 89% of which appear only once. Sequencing was done on a sample of peripheral blood. These receptors were collected from a woman between 18 and 29 years old who had recovered from COVID-19. Both conserved end residues are part of each CDR3. The D gene is left open where the match is weak. Some rows have no size entry. The others give once, few or many, or a class for an expanded clone.

V gene: TRBV5-5; CDR3 length: 19; D gene: -; clone size: -; J gene: TRBJ2-2; CDR3 protein: CASSLSRRRDNLNTGELFF; CDR3 DNA: TGTGCCAGCAGCTTGTCACGCCGCAGGGACAACTTAAACACCGGGGAGCTGTTTTTT
V gene: TRBV15; CDR3 length: 16; D gene: -; clone size: few; J gene: TRBJ1-5; CDR3 protein: CATSKPGESGNQPQHF; CDR3 DNA: TGTGCCACCAGTAAGCCCGGGGAATCGGGCAATCAGCCCCAGCATTTT
V gene: TRBV7-9; CDR3 length: 14; D gene: -; clone size: -; J gene: TRBJ1-6; CDR3 protein: CASSLALYNSPLHF; CDR3 DNA: TGTGCCAGCAGCTTAGCTCTCTATAATTCACCCCTCCACTTT
V gene: TRBV9; CDR3 length: 15; D gene: TRBD1; clone size: -; J gene: TRBJ1-6; CDR3 protein: CASRQGQGGGSPLHF; CDR3 DNA: TGTGCCAGCAGACAGGGACAGGGAGGCGGTTCACCCCTCCACTTT
V gene: TRBV7-3; CDR3 length: 14; D gene: TRBD1; clone size: -; J gene: TRBJ2-5; CDR3 protein: CASSLTGTAETQYF; CDR3 DNA: TGTGCCAGCAGCTTAACAGGGACAGCGGAGACCCAGTACTTC
V gene: TRBV5-1; CDR3 length: 13; D gene: -; clone size: -; J gene: TRBJ2-3; CDR3 protein: CASSSWTLDTQYF; CDR3 DNA: TGCGCCAGCAGCTCGTGGACTCTCGATACGCAGTATTTT
V gene: TRBV4-1; CDR3 length: 14; D gene: -; clone size: -; J gene: TRBJ1-2; CDR3 protein: CASSQAGGMRGYTF; CDR3 DNA: TGCGCCAGCAGCCAAGCCGGAGGGATGCGCGGCTACACCTTC
V gene: TRBV21-1; CDR3 length: 20; D gene: -; clone size: -; J gene: TRBJ1-5; CDR3 protein: CASSQFPPPGTGGLFQPQHF; CDR3 DNA: TGTGCCAGCAGCCAATTCCCCCCTCCCGGGACAGGGGGTTTATTTCAGCCCCAGCATTTT
V gene: TRBV5-4; CDR3 length: 13; D gene: -; clone size: -; J gene: TRBJ1-2; CDR3 protein: CASSRGGNYGYTF; CDR3 DNA: TGTGCCAGCAGCCGTGGGGGGAACTATGGCTACACCTTC
V gene: TRBV9; CDR3 length: 15; D gene: TRBD1; clone size: -; J gene: TRBJ2-7; CDR3 protein: CASSVEGQGVSEQYF; CDR3 DNA: TGTGCCAGCAGCGTAGAGGGACAGGGGGTTAGCGAGCAGTACTTC
V gene: TRBV5-6; CDR3 length: 16; D gene: TRBD2; clone size: -; J gene: TRBJ2-7; CDR3 protein: CASSPAGGAGGREQYF; CDR3 DNA: TGTGCCAGCAGCCCCGCGGGGGGAGCGGGGGGGCGCGAGCAGTACTTC
V gene: TRBV4-3; CDR3 length: 18; D gene: TRBD2; clone size: -; J gene: TRBJ2-1; CDR3 protein: CASSRQGTSGGTYNEQFF; CDR3 DNA: TGCGCCAGCAGCCGGCAAGGGACTAGCGGGGGAACCTACAATGAGCAGTTCTTC
V gene: TRBV5-1; CDR3 length: 15; D gene: -; clone size: -; J gene: TRBJ1-3; CDR3 protein: CASSLVTGKGNTIYF; CDR3 DNA: TGCGCCAGCAGCTTGGTAACAGGGAAAGGAAACACCATATATTTT
V gene: TRBV10-3; CDR3 length: 12; D gene: -; clone size: few; J gene: TRBJ1-2; CDR3 protein: CAISDYGEGYTF; CDR3 DNA: TGTGCCATCAGTGATTACGGGGAAGGCTACACCTTC
V gene: TRBV29-1; CDR3 length: 14; D gene: TRBD2; clone size: -; J gene: TRBJ2-2; CDR3 protein: CSVKGLTNTGELFF; CDR3 DNA: TGCAGCGTTAAGGGACTAACAAACACCGGGGAGCTGTTTTTT
V gene: TRBV6-4; CDR3 length: 14; D gene: -; clone size: few; J gene: TRBJ2-3; CDR3 protein: CASSDSVGADTQYF; CDR3 DNA: TGTGCCAGCAGTGACTCTGTAGGGGCAGATACGCAGTATTTT
V gene: TRBV7-9; CDR3 length: 14; D gene: TRBD1; clone size: -; J gene: TRBJ1-4; CDR3 protein: CASSLVDRDEKLFF; CDR3 DNA: TGTGCCAGCAGCTTAGTAGACAGGGATGAAAAACTGTTTTTT
V gene: TRBV24-1; CDR3 length: 16; D gene: TRBD2; clone size: few; J gene: TRBJ2-1; CDR3 protein: CATSDPSGSSYNEQFF; CDR3 DNA: TGTGCCACCAGTGATCCCAGCGGGAGCTCCTACAATGAGCAGTTCTTC
V gene: TRBV18; CDR3 length: 16; D gene: TRBD2; clone size: -; J gene: TRBJ2-2; CDR3 protein: CASSLTSGRKAGELFF; CDR3 DNA: TGTGCCAGCTCACTAACTAGCGGGAGGAAGGCCGGGGAGCTGTTTTTT
V gene: TRBV5-1; CDR3 length: 14; D gene: -; clone size: once; J gene: TRBJ2-5; CDR3 protein: CASSWSHLQETQYF; CDR3 DNA: TGCGCCAGCAGCTGGAGTCATCTCCAAGAGACCCAGTACTTC
V gene: TRBV27; CDR3 length: 12; D gene: -; clone size: -; J gene: TRBJ2-2; CDR3 protein: CASSFPRGELFF; CDR3 DNA: TGTGCCAGCAGTTTCCCGCGTGGGGAGCTGTTTTTT
V gene: TRBV18; CDR3 length: 16; D gene: TRBD2; clone size: once; J gene: TRBJ2-1; CDR3 protein: CASSPQGLAVYNEQFF; CDR3 DNA: TGTGCCAGCTCACCGCAGGGACTAGCGGTTTACAATGAGCAGTTCTTC
V gene: TRBV7-3; CDR3 length: 13; D gene: -; clone size: -; J gene: TRBJ2-1; CDR3 protein: CASSLGGRGEQFF; CDR3 DNA: TGTGCCAGCAGCTTAGGCGGCAGAGGAGAGCAGTTCTTC
V gene: TRBV3-1/TRBV3-2; CDR3 length: 18; D gene: TRBD2; clone size: -; J gene: TRBJ2-5; CDR3 protein: CASRAIGLAGRNRETQYF; CDR3 DNA: TGTGCCAGCAGAGCCATAGGACTAGCGGGAAGGAACCGCGAGACCCAGTACTTC
V gene: TRBV3-1/TRBV3-2; CDR3 length: 15; D gene: TRBD2; clone size: -; J gene: TRBJ2-1; CDR3 protein: CASSQLAGGGNEQFF; CDR3 DNA: TGTGCCAGCAGCCAACTAGCGGGCGGGGGCAATGAGCAGTTCTTC
V gene: TRBV6-5; CDR3 length: 11; D gene: -; clone size: -; J gene: TRBJ2-5; CDR3 protein: CASSYLATEYF; CDR3 DNA: TGTGCCAGCAGTTACTTAGCGACCGAGTACTTC
V gene: TRBV5-1; CDR3 length: 17; D gene: TRBD2; clone size: -; J gene: TRBJ2-5; CDR3 protein: CASSLAGNSVSGGTQYF; CDR3 DNA: TGCGCCAGCAGCTTGGCCGGCAATAGCGTATCGGGAGGGACCCAGTACTTC
V gene: TRBV7-3; CDR3 length: 14; D gene: TRBD2; clone size: -; J gene: TRBJ2-3; CDR3 protein: CASSFSGGADTQYF; CDR3 DNA: TGTGCCAGCAGCTTTAGCGGGGGAGCAGATACGCAGTATTTT